The rows below give T cell receptor beta chains drawn from one sample of a study of beta chain features in type 1 diabetes. The protocol was immunoSEQ multiplex PCR, while the TCRdb copy is restricted to in-frame clones and leaves out a portion. The sample contains hundreds of thousands of clones, 15% to 20% of which appear only once. The specimen sequenced was naive CD4+ T cells from blood. The source of these receptors is a woman in her late teens or twenties in good health. The conserved cysteine and the conserved F or W are not part of the CDR3 here.

V	J	CDR3
TRBV2	TRBJ2-2	ATRQGGTGELF
TRBV6-5	TRBJ1-2	ASSYSDSNYGYT
TRBV4-2	TRBJ2-3	ASSRTSDSSTDTQY
TRBV11-2	TRBJ2-2	ASSLTGVGGTGELF
TRBV4-3	TRBJ2-5	ASSQETLRNQETQY
TRBV19	TRBJ2-5	ASRSDYQETQY
TRBV28	TRBJ2-5	ASRETSPETQY
TRBV25-1	TRBJ1-2	ASSLDRSYGYT
TRBV9	TRBJ2-3	ASSVGGYTDTQY
TRBV6-5	TRBJ2-7	ASSYSRSYYEQY